Given below is one TCR beta chain in context. Its antigen remains unidentified. The data belong to a study of cytotoxic CD8 clonotypes in ibrutinib-treated CLL. Study at large: Among the samples, the mean was roughly 260,000 productive templates and roughly 96,000 productive rearrangements.

The germline V gene has CDR1 MDHEN and CDR2 SYDVKM. This CDR3 is built from 22 residues. J lost 1 base, V lost 4 bases, and 24 bases had no gene match. The table came from immunoSEQ multiplex PCR; TCRdb's copy has only in-frame clones and leaves some out. The table lists a few hundred thousand clones, around four fifths of them singletons. Findings and limits, study-wide: Clonality measured at baseline exceeded age-matched healthy donors, tracking circulating CD8+ T-cell counts. Public clonotypes were rare and shrank or held steady on treatment.

The clonotype comes from a human donor with chronic lymphocytic leukemia. The genes are TRBV28 and TRBJ2-1, with 8 nucleotides matching TRBD2. This material consisted of PBMCs, taken before ibrutinib treatment. The CDR3, as DNA: TGTGCCAGCAGTTCCCCCCCTTGGGCGGGAGGCCCCACGGGACTATCCTACAATGAGCAGTTCTTC. This sequence encodes CASSSPPWAGGPTGLSYNEQFF.